These 16 T cell receptor beta chains were all obtained from the same sample, sequenced in a study of beta chain features in type 1 diabetes. The study reverse transcribed the entire isolated RNA, so it sequenced expressed TCRB transcripts. Produced via immunoSEQ multiplex PCR; TCRdb's table is partial and in-frame only. This sample has 250,000 to 350,000 clones, with 11% to 15% found just once. The material sequenced was central memory CD4+ T cells from blood. The receptors were gathered from a man aged 25 to 40 in good health.

In its sample, this clone was seen a few times. V gene TRBV6-5 combines with J gene TRBJ2-1; D not certain. CDR1 and CDR2 (germline): MNHEY, SVGAGI. V lost 5 bases and J lost 1, with 9 bases in between. The CDR3 has 14 amino acids. CDR3 DNA: TGTGCCAGCAGTGAACGCGGATCCTACAATGAGCAGTTCTTC. Its translation: CASSERGSYNEQFF.

V usage is TRBV6-6 and J usage is TRBJ2-5; D perhaps matches TRBD1 (5 bases). This CDR3 contains 16 residues. Trimming removed 4 bases at V and 2 bases at J, with 17 bases between. CDR1 is MNHNY and CDR2 is SVGAGI in the germline V gene (reference sequence). The chain's CDR3 is CASSSTNLGEQETQYF. The DNA of the CDR3 is TGTGCCAGCAGTTCTACAAATCTAGGGGAACAAGAGACCCAGTACTTC.

The chain uses TRBV2 and TRBJ2-2; D is unclear. Germline CDR1 SNHLY, CDR2 FYNNEI. Trimming left V 8 bases short and J 1 base short, with 8 bases between. The CDR3 is 13 residues long. The CDR3 spells CASGQGNTGELFF. The CDR3, as DNA: TGTGCCAGCGGGCAAGGGAACACCGGGGAGCTGTTTTTT.

This clone has ten or more counts. V usage is TRBV5-1 and J usage is TRBJ2-1; no reliable D call. V was cut by 1 base and J by 0 bases, with 11 bases left in between. Germline assignment: CDR1 SGHRS and CDR2 YFSETQ. CDR3 size: 16 residues. The chain's CDR3 is CASSLRGLPSYNEQFF. The DNA of the CDR3 is TGCGCCAGCAGCTTGCGAGGATTACCCTCCTACAATGAGCAGTTCTTC.

CDR3 protein: CASSLLTSTDTQYF. The CDR3 bases are TGTGCCAGCAGCTTACTGACCAGCACAGATACGCAGTATTTT. The chain employs TRBV7-9 and TRBJ2-3; unclear D gene. V was shortened by 2 bases and J by 0 bases, with 6 bases between the two germline ends. The length of the CDR3 is 14 residues. CDR1 SEHNR and CDR2 FQNEAQ come from the germline V gene (reference sequence).

The chain has TRBV7-3 and TRBJ2-5, with D unresolved. Deletions cut 3 bases from V and 4 bases from J, with 9 bases between. This CDR3 is 13 amino acids long. CDR1 SGHTA and CDR2 FQGTGA come from the germline V gene. DNA for the CDR3: TGTGCCAGCAGCTTCATGGGTAGAGAGACCCAGTACTTC. As protein: CASSFMGRETQYF.

A few counts support this clone. V is TRBV5-4 and J is TRBJ2-5; D might be TRBD2 (6 bases). Trimming took off 4 bases at V and 5 bases at J, with 15 bases between the two ends. CDR3 length equals 14 residues. Germline assignment: CDR1 SGHNT and CDR2 YYREEE (reference sequence). CDR3 region: CASSRGARGETQYF. CDR3 DNA: TGTGCCAGCAGCCGCGGGGCTCGGGGGGAGACCCAGTACTTC.

As regards this clone: At one end, the junction sequence differs from germline, possibly due to a read error. This chain uses TRBV6-1 with TRBJ2-5; possible D gene TRBD2, 5 bases. The CDR3 has 11 amino acids. In germline, CDR1 is MNHNS, CDR2 SASEGT. This CDR3 reads CAISAAEDQYF. The CDR3 DNA reads TGTGCCATCAGTGCTGCGGAGGACCAGTACTTC.

This clone has just a few counts. This chain joins TRBV7-8 and TRBJ2-5; D not certain. The length of the CDR3 is 11 residues. Per germline, CDR1 SGHVS and CDR2 FQNEAQ. V lost 10 bases and J lost 4, with 10 bases in between. For the CDR3, the DNA is TGTGCCACAGACTCTGGAGAGACCCAGTACTTC. It specifies CATDSGETQYF.

This chain links TRBV2 with TRBJ2-2, with 8 positions matching TRBD2. The germline V gene has CDR1 SNHLY and CDR2 FYNNEI. There are 15 residues in the CDR3. V lost 5 bases to trimming and J lost 6 bases; unmatched junction nucleotides: 8. The CDR3 region has the DNA TGTGCCAGCAGTAAAAGCGGGGGTGGGTCCGGGGAGCTGTTTTTT. Protein product: CASSKSGGGSGELFF.

The chain uses TRBV7-9 and TRBJ2-5; D gene uncertain. Germline assignment: CDR1 SEHNR and CDR2 FQNEAQ (reference sequence). The CDR3 is made up of 12 amino acids. The V end was cut by 4 bases, the J end by 4 bases, with 7 bases between. Here the CDR3 DNA reads TGTGCCAGCAGCTCACTGAGAGAGACCCAGTACTTC. As protein: CASSSLRETQYF.

This chain links TRBV9 with TRBJ1-5, with D possibly being TRBD1 (5 bases). This CDR3 contains 13 residues. Germline V CDR1 and CDR2: SGDLS, YYNGEE. V was trimmed by 0 bases and J by 4 bases, leaving 5 bases between them. This CDR3 reads CASSVGQNQPQHF. The CDR3 DNA follows: TGTGCCAGCAGCGTAGGACAGAATCAGCCCCAGCATTTT.

This clone was seen a few times. This rearrangement joins TRBV7-4 to TRBJ2-7; a possible D gene is TRBD1 (5 bases). Trimming removed 3 bases at V and 0 bases at J, with 9 bases between. The CDR3 runs 14 residues. Germline V gene lookup returns CDR1 SGHVT and CDR2 SQSDAQ. DNA of the CDR3: TGTGCCAGCAGCTTCCCGACAGACTCCTACGAGCAGTACGTC. Its translation: CASSFPTDSYEQYV.

The genes are TRBV6-5 and TRBJ1-6; D is uncertain. The V gene lost 6 bases and the J gene lost 10 bases, with 10 bases spanning the gap. The CDR3 contains 12 residues. The germline V gene has CDR1 MNHEY and CDR2 SVGAGI. The CDR3 DNA is TGTGCCAGCAGCCTGATGGGGTCACCCCTCCACTTT. Translation: CASSLMGSPLHF.

In its sample, this clone was seen a few times. The genes are TRBV7-2 and TRBJ1-2; D not resolved. The CDR3 is 13 residues long. Per germline, CDR1 SGHTA and CDR2 FQGNSA. The V and J ends lost 0 bases and 4 bases respectively, with 6 bases between them. CDR3 loop: CASSLAKGYGYTF. CDR3 in DNA: TGTGCCAGCAGCTTAGCGAAGGGCTATGGCTACACCTTC. Full variable domain (outside the CDR3, taken from reference TRBV7-2 and TRBJ1-2): GAGVSQSPSNKVTEKGKDVELRCDPISGHTALYWYRQSLGQGLEFLIYFQGNSAPDKSGLPSDRFSAERTGGSVSTLTIQRTQQEDSAVYLCASSLAKGYGYTFGSGTRLTVV.

The chain links TRBV6-1 to TRBJ2-1; 11 bases line up with TRBD2. Germline V gene data show CDR1 as MNHNS and CDR2 as SASEGT. V gave up 1 base and J gave up 5 bases; unmatched junction bases: 4. The CDR3 is 16 amino acids. This CDR3 is CASSEVAGGYHNEQFF. CDR3 sequence (DNA): TGTGCCAGCAGTGAAGTAGCGGGAGGGTACCACAATGAGCAGTTCTTC.